Given below is one T cell receptor beta chain in context. This specimen belongs to a study of CXCR3-negative and CXCR3-positive naive CD8 T cells. Via 5' RACE with UMI labels, TRB cDNA libraries were prepared. One entry per CDR3 protein, without DNA, is what TCRdb gives after re-calling the 5' RACE reads. In all, the sample yields over 100,000 distinct CDR3 sequences. The sample was naive CXCR3- CD8+ T cells from blood. Stated subset: CD45RO-CCR7+CD27+CD95- naive CD8+ T cells lacking CXCR3 (TNR3-). The sequence was obtained from a human donor in good health. Some clones in this sample may be carry-over from other donors' samples.

CDR3 in amino acids: CASSLILFAGNTEAFF. V gene TRBV28 combines with J gene TRBJ1-1. The germline V gene has CDR1 MDHEN and CDR2 SYDVKM. The CDR3 spans 16 residues.